This T cell receptor (beta chain) was recovered during a study of T cells after yellow fever vaccination. Looking at the study overall: The fractions with low cell numbers were processed using SMART-Seq v4 Ultra Low Input.

CDR1 MGHRA and CDR2 YSYEKL come from the germline V gene. The CDR3 loop spans 14 amino acids. V dropped 4 bases and J dropped 3 bases, with 12 bases sitting between them. Researchers made TCR cDNA using 5'RACE template switching, and this step added a universal primer site and UMIs. From the 5' RACE reads, TCRdb called clonotypes with MiXCR, one entry per CDR3 protein. The repertoire holds some 420,000 distinct CDR3 sequences, with roughly a sixth as singletons. This clonotype came up many times. Antigen specificity is unknown. Findings of the study overall: The presence of abundant clonotypes contaminating from the bulk population was possible in FACS-sorted repertoires. Re-detected after boosting: most primary clones, around 96% of CD4 and roughly 88% of CD8.

This chain uses TRBV4-1 with TRBJ2-5, with D perhaps assigned TRBD1 or TRBD2 (7 bases each). The sequenced sample was PBMCs, obtained before the yellow fever booster vaccination. This TCR derives from a man between 18 and 29 years old who received the YFV17D yellow fever vaccine. The CDR3 bases are TGCGCCAGCAGCCCAGGGGGAGGGAAAGAGACCCAGTACTTC. The encoded protein is CASSPGGGKETQYF.